This T cell receptor (beta chain) stems from a study of T cell repertoires in cytomegalovirus infection. In the study overall: HLA-B-restricted CMV epitopes that are well studied, plus recently identified HLA-C-restricted ones, were used by the study. Carrying CMV and the relevant HLA type showed in public TCR beta signatures. Study-level points and caveats: Dominating the ex vivo response were HLA-C-restricted CMV-specific TCR beta clonotypes. Carriers of CMV and the relevant HLA type were discriminated by public TCR beta frequency.

A note on this clonotype: Its specificity is not known.

Each CDR3 protein gets one entry after TCRdb re-called the reads with MiXCR. The table lists a few hundred thousand distinct CDR3 sequences, roughly 34% of them singletons. This CDR3 has 16 amino acids. V dropped 4 bases and J dropped 4 bases, with 17 bases sitting between them. CDR1 is LGHNT and CDR2 is FRNRAP in the germline V gene. The sequencing used cultured PBMCs, collected from culture after CMV antigen stimulation. The V gene is TRBV12-5, the J gene TRBJ2-1; D ambiguous. The source of this sequence is a human donor in good health (CMV status not recorded). Some clones in this sample may be carry-over from other donors' samples. The CDR3 here is CASGSYRWGTYNEQFF. In DNA, the CDR3 is TGTGCTAGTGGTTCCTACAGATGGGGAACTTACAATGAGCAGTTCTTC.